The clone carrying this TCR beta chain was detected a few times. The data derive from a study of blood T cell repertoires in COVID-19. At the level of the study: The United States, Italy and Spain were the sources of the acute and convalescent COVID-19 samples. PBMCs, B-cell-depleted T cells, or T cells provided the cDNA or gDNA that made up the material.

This CDR3 contains 12 residues. Trimming cost V 8 bases and J 8 bases, with 15 bases left between them. Germline V gene data show CDR1 as SEHNR and CDR2 as FQNEAQ (reference sequence). Per the study methods: Researchers report that nucleated cell counts were estimated from reference gene primer amplification. Here immunoSEQ multiplex PCR was the method, and the copy in TCRdb shows in-frame clones only, minus some. V and J calls and clone size come straight from that table; D and trimming were deduced from the DNA. Here the sample spans 120,000 or so clones, about 86% being singletons. The sequence was collected from a woman aged 50 to 65 with acute or convalescent COVID-19. Sequenced: peripheral blood. The chain joins TRBV7-9 to TRBJ1-2; unclear D gene. The CDR3 protein is CASAPEGGGYTF. The DNA for the CDR3 is TGTGCCAGCGCACCAGAAGGCGGAGGCTACACCTTC.